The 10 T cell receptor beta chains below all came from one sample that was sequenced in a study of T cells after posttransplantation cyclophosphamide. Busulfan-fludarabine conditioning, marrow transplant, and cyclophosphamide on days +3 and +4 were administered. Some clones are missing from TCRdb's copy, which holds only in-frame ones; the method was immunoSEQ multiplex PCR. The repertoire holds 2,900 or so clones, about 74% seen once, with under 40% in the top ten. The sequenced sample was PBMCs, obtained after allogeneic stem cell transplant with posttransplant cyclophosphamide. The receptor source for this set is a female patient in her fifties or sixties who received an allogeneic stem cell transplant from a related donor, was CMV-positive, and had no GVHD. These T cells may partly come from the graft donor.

This CDR3 reads CASSVEGFAKETQYF. CDR3 in DNA: TGCGCCAGCAGCGTAGAGGGATTCGCTAAAGAGACCCAGTACTTC. This rearrangement joins TRBV5-1 to TRBJ2-5; D possibly corresponds to TRBD2 (5 bases). The CDR3 is 15 residues long. The germline V gene has CDR1 SGHRS and CDR2 YFSETQ. Trimming took off 4 bases at V and 3 bases at J, with 16 bases between the two ends.

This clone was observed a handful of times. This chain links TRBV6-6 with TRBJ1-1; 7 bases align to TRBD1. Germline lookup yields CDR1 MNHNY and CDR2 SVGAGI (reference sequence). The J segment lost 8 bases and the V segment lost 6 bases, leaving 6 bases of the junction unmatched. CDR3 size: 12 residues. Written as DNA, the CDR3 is TGTGCCAGCAGGATCGACAGGGACGAAGCTTTCTTT. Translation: CASRIDRDEAFF.

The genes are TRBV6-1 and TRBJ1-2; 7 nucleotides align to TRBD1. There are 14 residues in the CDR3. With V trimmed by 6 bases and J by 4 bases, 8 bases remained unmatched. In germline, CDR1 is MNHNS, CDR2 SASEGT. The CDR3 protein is CASSDGTDLYGYTF. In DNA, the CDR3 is TGTGCCAGCAGCGACGGGACAGACCTCTATGGCTACACCTTC.

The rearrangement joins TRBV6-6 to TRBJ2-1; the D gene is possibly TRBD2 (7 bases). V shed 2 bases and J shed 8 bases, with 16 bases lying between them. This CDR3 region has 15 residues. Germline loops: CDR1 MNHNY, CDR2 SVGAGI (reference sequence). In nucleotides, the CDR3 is TGTGCCAGCAGTTACATAAAGGGGGGGCCTGATGAGCAGTTCTTC. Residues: CASSYIKGGPDEQFF.

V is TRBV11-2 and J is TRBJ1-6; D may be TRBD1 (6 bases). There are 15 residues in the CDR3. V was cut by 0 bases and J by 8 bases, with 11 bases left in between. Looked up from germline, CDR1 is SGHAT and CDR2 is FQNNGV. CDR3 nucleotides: TGTGCCAGCAGCTTAGATGGACAGAACTATTCACCCCTCCACTTT. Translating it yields CASSLDGQNYSPLHF.

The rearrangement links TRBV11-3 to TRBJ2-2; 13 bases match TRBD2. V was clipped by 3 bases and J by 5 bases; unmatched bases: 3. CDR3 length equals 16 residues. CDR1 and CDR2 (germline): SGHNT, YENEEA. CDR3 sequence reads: CASSFRTSGSTGELFF. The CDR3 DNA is TGTGCCAGCAGCTTTAGGACTAGCGGGAGTACCGGGGAGCTGTTTTTT.

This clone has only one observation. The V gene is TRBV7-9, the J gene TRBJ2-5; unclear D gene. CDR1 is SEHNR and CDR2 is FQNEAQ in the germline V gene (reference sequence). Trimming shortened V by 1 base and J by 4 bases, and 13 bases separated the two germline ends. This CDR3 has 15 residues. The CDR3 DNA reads TGTGCCAGCAGCTTAGTCCCCAGGATGGTAGAGACCCAGTACTTC. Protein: CASSLVPRMVETQYF.

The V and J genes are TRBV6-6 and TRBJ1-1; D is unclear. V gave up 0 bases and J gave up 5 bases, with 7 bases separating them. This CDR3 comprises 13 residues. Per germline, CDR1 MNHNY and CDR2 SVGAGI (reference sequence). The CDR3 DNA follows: TGTGCCAGCAGTTACTCGGAGGATACTGAAGCTTTCTTT. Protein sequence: CASSYSEDTEAFF.

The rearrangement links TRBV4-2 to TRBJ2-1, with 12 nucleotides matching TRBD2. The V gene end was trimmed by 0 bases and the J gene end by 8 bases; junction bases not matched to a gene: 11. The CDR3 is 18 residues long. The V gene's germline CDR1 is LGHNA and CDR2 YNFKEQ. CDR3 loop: CASSQESLLAGGWDEQFF. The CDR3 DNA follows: TGTGCCAGCAGCCAAGAGAGCCTACTAGCGGGAGGCTGGGATGAGCAGTTCTTC.

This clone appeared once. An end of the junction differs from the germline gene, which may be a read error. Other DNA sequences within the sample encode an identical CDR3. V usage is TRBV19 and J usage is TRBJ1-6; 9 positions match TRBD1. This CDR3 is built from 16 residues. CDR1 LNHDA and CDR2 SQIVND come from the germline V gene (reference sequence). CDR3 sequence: CASDPGTGTNNSPLHF. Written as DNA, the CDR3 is TGTGCCAGTGATCCCGGGACAGGGACCAATAATTCCCCCCTCCACTTT.